One and the same sample provided the 32 T cell receptor beta chains below, sequenced in a study of shared clonotypes between healthy human individuals. TCRdb keeps only in-frame clones here, not all; method: immunoSEQ multiplex PCR. In the table there are fewer than 2.5 million clones, approximately 93% of which are singletons. Specimen: naive CD4+ T cells from PBMCs. Subset reported: CD45RA+ positively selected. The receptor source for this set is a man aged 18-30 years in good health. Some clones in this sample may be carry-over from other donors' samples.

The rearrangement uses TRBV28 and TRBJ2-3, with 15 bases identical to TRBD2. Trimming cost V 5 bases and J 11 bases; bases outside gene matches: 8. The CDR3 is made up of 15 amino acids. Germline V gene data show CDR1 as MDHEN and CDR2 as SYDVKM. Written as DNA, the CDR3 is TGTGCCAGCAGTCCTCGGACTAGCGGGGGGGGGAGGCAGTATTTT. This codes for CASSPRTSGGGRQYF.

J is TRBJ1-1 and V is TRBV5-4, with D possibly matching TRBD1 (5 bases). Germline lookup yields CDR1 SGHNT and CDR2 YYREEE (reference sequence). The CDR3 runs to 12 residues. V lost 6 bases and J lost 5, with 11 bases in between. CDR3 in amino acids: CASTKGETEAFF. CDR3 nucleotides: TGTGCCAGCACCAAAGGGGAAACTGAAGCTTTCTTT.

The chain joins TRBV6-5 to TRBJ2-7; 9 nucleotides match TRBD1. CDR3 length equals 14 residues. CDR1 and CDR2 from the germline V gene are MNHEY and SVGAGI. Unmatched junction bases numbered 5, after V lost 6 bases and J lost 2 bases. CDR3 sequence reads: CASRIQGATYEQYF. The CDR3 DNA follows: TGTGCCAGCAGGATACAGGGGGCAACCTACGAGCAGTACTTC.

The chain employs TRBV27 and TRBJ2-7; no reliable D call. Trimming pared 3 bases from V and 5 bases from J, leaving 8 bases between. The CDR3 has 12 amino acids. Germline CDR1 reads MNHEY; CDR2 reads SMNVEV (reference sequence). The CDR3 bases are TGTGCCAGCAGTTTGATCGGGCACGAGCAGTACTTC. Translation gives CASSLIGHEQYF.

The table lists this clone with a count of one. J is TRBJ2-7 and V is TRBV28, with 12 positions matching TRBD2. CDR1 is MDHEN, CDR2 SYDVKM, per germline. CDR3 length: 16 residues. V dropped 4 bases and J dropped 5; count of bases not matched to a gene: 9. The DNA of the CDR3 is TGTGCCAGCAGTTCGTTCAGGACTAGCGGGACCGACGAGCAGTACTTC. It translates to CASSSFRTSGTDEQYF. The full variable domain, its missing parts supplied by reference TRBV28 and TRBJ2-7, is DVKVTQSSRYLVKRTGEKVFLECVQDMDHENMFWYRQDPGLGLRLIYFSYDVKMKEKGDIPEGYSVSREKKERFSLILESASTNQTSMYLCASSSFRTSGTDEQYFGPGTRLTVT.

The CDR3 DNA follows: TGTGCCATTGGACTAGCGGGAGTGGGACGGACCCAGTACTTC. Translating gives CAIGLAGVGRTQYF. The V and J genes are TRBV10-3 and TRBJ2-5; 13 nucleotides agree with TRBD2. Germline loops: CDR1 ENHRY, CDR2 SYGVKD. The CDR3 has 14 amino acids. J lost 7 bases, V lost 9 bases, and 8 bases had no gene match.

The chain recombines TRBV25-1 with TRBJ1-2, with 10 bases lining up with TRBD1. The germline V gene has CDR1 MGHDK and CDR2 SYGVNS. The V gene end was trimmed by 3 bases and the J gene end by 7 bases; junction bases not matched to a gene: 5. The CDR3 runs 14 residues. Here the CDR3 DNA reads TGTGCCAGCAGTGAGTTGACAGGGGGCTCTGGCTACACCTTC. Its protein is CASSELTGGSGYTF.

The chain carries TRBV7-2 and TRBJ1-1; D unresolved. The V end was cut by 4 bases, the J end by 0 bases, with 6 bases between. Germline V gives CDR1 SGHTA, CDR2 FQGNSA. The CDR3 sequence is 13 residues long. The CDR3 region has the DNA TGTGCCAGCAGCTCTGGTTTGAACACTGAAGCTTTCTTT. It specifies CASSSGLNTEAFF.

The chain carries TRBV11-2 and TRBJ2-1; D is undetermined. V dropped 2 bases and J dropped 7 bases, with 15 bases sitting between them. The germline V gene encodes CDR1 SGHAT and CDR2 FQNNGV. This CDR3 has 15 amino acids. This CDR3 reads CASSLFSIPSNEQFF. In DNA, the CDR3 is TGTGCCAGCAGCTTATTTAGCATACCATCGAATGAGCAGTTCTTC. The full variable domain, with the rest looked up from reference TRBV11-2 and TRBJ2-1, is EAGVAQSPRYKIIEKRQSVAFWCNPISGHATLYWYQQILGQGPKLLIQFQNNGVVDDSQLPKDRFSAERLKGVDSTLKIQPAKLEDSAVYLCASSLFSIPSNEQFFGPGTRLTVL.

The rearrangement links TRBV6-6 to TRBJ2-5, with a weak D call TRBD1 (5 bases). The J call may be in error: the DNA end matches TRBJ2-7 better. From germline, CDR1 is MNHNY and CDR2 SVGAGI (reference sequence). The CDR3 spans 12 residues. CDR3 sequence reads: CASSPGTYEQYF. DNA of the CDR3: TGTGCCAGCAGCCCAGGGACCTACGAGCAGTACTTC.

As concerns this clone: Other DNA sequences within the sample encode an identical CDR3. This chain joins TRBV7-9 and TRBJ2-3; no clear D gene. V gave up 0 bases and J gave up 3 bases, with 7 bases separating them. Germline V gene lookup returns CDR1 SEHNR and CDR2 FQNEAQ (reference sequence). This CDR3 spans 14 amino acids. The CDR3 is CASSLAGGTDTQYF. CDR3 DNA: TGTGCCAGCAGCTTAGCAGGTGGGACAGATACGCAGTATTTT. Full variable domain (remainder filled in from reference TRBV7-9 and TRBJ2-3): DTGVSQNPRHKITKRGQNVTFRCDPISEHNRLYWYRQTLGQGPEFLTYFQNEAQLEKSRLLSDRFSAERPKGSFSTLEIQRTEQGDSAMYLCASSLAGGTDTQYFGPGTRLTVL.

The chain recombines TRBV5-1 with TRBJ1-1; 9 nucleotides agree with TRBD1. Trimming at V came to 4 bases and at J to 7 bases, leaving 5 bases not matched to a gene. Germline CDR1 is SGHRS and CDR2 is YFSETQ. This CDR3 is 13 amino acids long. In DNA, the CDR3 is TGCGCCAGCAGCCTATTGGGACAGGGTGAAGCTTTCTTT. Translation gives CASSLLGQGEAFF.

The chain links TRBV7-9 to TRBJ2-7; no clear D gene. The CDR3 length is 12 residues. CDR1 is SEHNR and CDR2 is FQNEAQ in the germline V gene (reference sequence). V gave up 0 bases and J gave up 5 bases, with 5 bases separating them. CDR3: CASSLARDEQYF. DNA of the CDR3: TGTGCCAGCAGCTTAGCTCGGGACGAGCAGTACTTC.

This chain uses TRBV18 with TRBJ2-4, with 14 bases fitting TRBD2. The V gene's germline CDR1 is KGHSH and CDR2 LQKENI. The CDR3 runs to 16 residues. The V segment lost 6 bases and the J segment 8 bases; nucleotides outside the gene matches: 9. The CDR3 sequence is CASSSGTSGSGDIQYF. CDR3 in DNA: TGTGCCAGCTCCTCCGGGACTAGCGGGAGTGGAGACATTCAGTACTTC.

In this sample, this clone turned up once. V and J are TRBV28 and TRBJ2-1, with D tentatively TRBD1 or TRBD2 (6 bases each). Germline V gene lookup returns CDR1 MDHEN and CDR2 SYDVKM. This CDR3 is 15 amino acids long. The V and J ends lost 4 bases and 3 bases respectively, with 13 bases between them. The CDR3 loop reads CASSSSGAGYNEQFF. DNA for the CDR3: TGTGCCAGCAGTTCCTCGGGGGCCGGCTACAATGAGCAGTTCTTC. Complete variable domain (other parts from reference TRBV28 and TRBJ2-1): DVKVTQSSRYLVKRTGEKVFLECVQDMDHENMFWYRQDPGLGLRLIYFSYDVKMKEKGDIPEGYSVSREKKERFSLILESASTNQTSMYLCASSSSGAGYNEQFFGPGTRLTVL.

The CDR3: CASSLVGGLAINTDTQYF. The DNA of the CDR3 is TGTGCCAGCAGCTTAGTGGGGGGGCTAGCGATTAACACAGATACGCAGTATTTT. The V gene is TRBV11-2, the J gene TRBJ2-3, with D perhaps matching TRBD2 (7 bases). Trimming stripped 1 base from V and 2 bases from J, with 19 bases between. The CDR3 covers 18 residues. CDR1 is SGHAT and CDR2 is FQNNGV in the germline V gene.

The chain couples TRBV7-8 to TRBJ1-2; 7 positions agree with TRBD1. The CDR3 extends over 15 amino acids. CDR1 and CDR2 from the germline V gene are SGHVS and FQNEAQ. Trimming removed 5 bases from V and 8 bases from J; junction bases left unmatched: 14. DNA of the CDR3: TGTGCCAGCAGCCGCGGACAGGCCCTACCTCGGGGCTACACCTTC. Translated, it gives CASSRGQALPRGYTF.

The chain couples TRBV7-9 to TRBJ1-1; no clear D gene. Germline loops: CDR1 SEHNR, CDR2 FQNEAQ (reference sequence). V was shortened by 0 bases and J by 1 base, with 12 bases between the two germline ends. The CDR3 length is 16 residues. CDR3 in DNA: TGTGCCAGCAGCTTAGCGGTTTCGGGTCCGAACACTGAAGCTTTCTTT. Translated: CASSLAVSGPNTEAFF.

Written as DNA, the CDR3 is TGTGCCAGCAGTGTTTACCAGGCCAAAAACATTCAGTACTTC. As protein: CASSVYQAKNIQYF. The chain couples TRBV2 to TRBJ2-4; D gene unclear. The CDR3 spans 14 residues. Trimming left V 4 bases short and J 1 base short, with 8 bases between. Germline CDR1 reads SNHLY; CDR2 reads FYNNEI.

The V gene is TRBV4-3, the J gene TRBJ2-3; 9 nucleotides line up with TRBD2. The CDR3 consists of 16 residues. V lost 3 bases and J lost 10; bases outside the gene matches: 14. Germline-derived CDR1 and CDR2 are LGHNA and YSLEER. In DNA, the CDR3 is TGCGCCAGCAGCCACCAGGGACTAGCACAAAAGACGGCGCAGTATTTT. This sequence encodes CASSHQGLAQKTAQYF.

The chain has TRBV5-1 and TRBJ1-2; D is undetermined. CDR3 length: 15 residues. V dropped 0 bases and J dropped 2 bases, with 11 bases sitting between them. CDR1 is SGHRS, CDR2 YFSETQ, per germline. CDR3 nucleotide sequence: TGCGCCAGCAGCTTGGATTCAGGATGGAACTATGGCTACACCTTC. Translated: CASSLDSGWNYGYTF.

V gene TRBV5-1 combines with J gene TRBJ2-1; D unresolved. Trimming pared 6 bases from V and 0 bases from J, leaving 7 bases between. The CDR3 sequence is 13 residues long. Germline V gene sequence: CDR1 SGHRS, CDR2 YFSETQ. Written as DNA, the CDR3 is TGCGCCAGCATCGGCAGCTCCTACAATGAGCAGTTCTTC. Its translation: CASIGSSYNEQFF.

This chain joins TRBV7-2 and TRBJ2-3, with 12 bases lining up with TRBD2. The junction had 3 bases not matched to a gene; V was cut back by 3 bases and J by 2 bases. This CDR3 spans 16 amino acids. Germline V gene sequence: CDR1 SGHTA, CDR2 FQGNSA. CDR3 loop: CASSLTSGSATDTQYF. In DNA, the CDR3 is TGTGCCAGCAGCTTGACTAGCGGGAGTGCCACAGATACGCAGTATTTT.

This chain uses TRBV11-1 with TRBJ2-1; 9 bases are a match to TRBD1. This CDR3 comprises 18 residues. Per germline, CDR1 SGHAT and CDR2 FQDESV (reference sequence). J gave up 1 base and V 2 bases, and 9 bases lay outside the gene matches. DNA for the CDR3: TGTGCCAGCAGCTTAAATCCGGGACAGGGTGAGTCCTACAATGAGCAGTTCTTC. Amino acids: CASSLNPGQGESYNEQFF.

This chain uses TRBV7-9 with TRBJ2-3, with 10 bases fitting TRBD2. Trimming removed 4 bases from V and 3 bases from J; junction bases left unmatched: 4. Germline assignment: CDR1 SEHNR and CDR2 FQNEAQ (reference sequence). This CDR3 spans 15 amino acids. The CDR3 loop is CASSSGTSETDTQYF. In DNA, the CDR3 is TGTGCCAGCAGCTCCGGGACTAGCGAAACAGATACGCAGTATTTT.

The gene calls are TRBV19 and TRBJ2-3, with TRBD1 as a possible D gene (5 bases). The CDR3 length is 13 residues. Germline V gene sequence: CDR1 LNHDA, CDR2 SQIVND (reference sequence). V dropped 9 bases and J dropped 2 bases, with 12 bases sitting between them. DNA of the CDR3: TGTGCCAGCACGGCAGGGATCACAGATACGCAGTATTTT. Encoded protein: CASTAGITDTQYF.

This clone was seen a single time. This chain joins TRBV6-6 and TRBJ1-2; 10 bases agree with TRBD1. In germline, CDR1 is MNHNY, CDR2 SVGAGI (reference sequence). The CDR3 sequence is 14 residues long. The V segment lost 5 bases and the J segment 8 bases; nucleotides outside the gene matches: 8. The CDR3 nucleotides are TGTGCCAGCAGTCCCCGGGACAGGGGCGACGGCTACACCTTC. Its protein product is CASSPRDRGDGYTF.

This clone was counted once. V is TRBV4-1 and J is TRBJ2-7; D is uncertain. The CDR3 covers 14 residues. V lost 1 base and J lost 0, with 7 bases in between. Germline CDR1 is MGHRA and CDR2 is YSYEKL. As DNA, the CDR3 is TGCGCCAGCAGCCAAGTCACAGCCTCCTACGAGCAGTACTTC. Amino acid sequence: CASSQVTASYEQYF.

The rearrangement joins TRBV5-1 to TRBJ2-7; TRBD2 matches at 10 bases. CDR3 length: 14 amino acids. Germline V gene sequence: CDR1 SGHRS, CDR2 YFSETQ. The V gene end was trimmed by 3 bases and the J gene end by 5 bases; junction bases not matched to a gene: 5. DNA of the CDR3: TGCGCCAGCAGCTCGAGCGGGAGGGACGACGAGCAGTACTTC. Protein sequence: CASSSSGRDDEQYF.

This rearrangement joins TRBV21-1 to TRBJ2-1; no check of the table's D call, TRBD2, against the DNA was made. TRBV21-1 is described as a pseudogene. This CDR3 has 18 residues. CDR3 amino acids: CASTQKTGGRETYNEQFF. As DNA, the CDR3 is TGTGCCAGCACACAAAAAACGGGCGGGAGAGAAACCTACAATGAGCAGTTCTTC.

The V call is TRBV4-1, the J call TRBJ1-1; no firm D call. This CDR3 spans 16 amino acids. Trimming shortened V by 2 bases and J by 2 bases, and 15 bases separated the two germline ends. Germline V gene sequence: CDR1 MGHRA, CDR2 YSYEKL. CDR3 coding DNA: TGCGCCAGCAGCCAATACACCTGGTCTACAAACACTGAAGCTTTCTTT. This gives the protein CASSQYTWSTNTEAFF.

The chain joins TRBV12-2 to TRBJ2-2; TRBD2, the D gene given by the table, was not confirmed from the DNA. TRBV12-2 is recorded as a pseudogene. The length of the CDR3 is 14 residues. CDR3 residues: CASRLEENPGELFF. Written as DNA, the CDR3 is TGTGCAAGTCGCTTAGAGGAGAATCCCGGGGAGCTGTTTTTT.